The 17 T cell receptor beta chains in this list originate from one sample, sequenced in a study of blood T cells in healthy people across ages. Through a sample-barcoded 5' primer and a J-beta primer mix, a second PCR was run for roughly 6 to 12 cycles. Each CDR3 protein is one row after TCRdb ran MiXCR on the 5' RACE reads. The data show 540,000 or so distinct CDR3 sequences, with roughly a quarter seen just once and 18% held by the top ten. Sequencing input: blood. These receptors all come from an older woman in good health.

The CDR3 nucleotides are TGTGCCAGCAGCTTTCCCTTTAGCGGGGGGACTAGCACAGATACGCAGTATTTT. Amino acids: CASSFPFSGGTSTDTQYF. The gene calls are TRBV7-8 and TRBJ2-3; 10 nucleotides agree with TRBD2. J gave up 0 bases and V 3 bases, and 9 bases lay outside the gene matches. CDR1 is SGHVS and CDR2 is FQNEAQ in the germline V gene. This CDR3 comprises 18 residues.

In this sample, this clonotype turned up a few times. One junction end disagrees with the germline gene, perhaps due to a read error. This chain links TRBV5-1 with TRBJ1-4, with D maybe TRBD1 (6 bases). Germline V gene data show CDR1 as SGHRS and CDR2 as YFSETQ. CDR3 length: 14 residues. CDR3: CASSEQGLNGKLFF. The CDR3 nucleotides are TGCGCCAGCAGCGAACAGGGACTTAATGGAAAACTGTTTTTT. Full variable domain (outside the CDR3, taken from reference TRBV5-1 and TRBJ1-4): KAGVTQTPRYLIKTRGQQVTLSCSPISGHRSVSWYQQTPGQGLQFLFEYFSETQRNKGNFPGRFSGRQFSNSRSEMNVSTLELGDSALYLCASSEQGLNGKLFFGSGTQLSVL.

V usage is TRBV11-3 and J usage is TRBJ2-1; unclear D gene. Trimming took off 3 bases at V and 2 bases at J, with 5 bases between the two ends. CDR1 and CDR2 from the germline V gene are SGHNT and YENEEA. The CDR3 covers 13 residues. The CDR3 region has the DNA TGTGCCAGCAGCTTTGAGACCTACAATGAGCAGTTCTTC. Its translation is CASSFETYNEQFF.

V usage is TRBV11-3 and J usage is TRBJ1-1; a possible D gene is TRBD1 (5 bases). The CDR3 runs to 16 residues. Per germline, CDR1 SGHNT and CDR2 YENEEA. With 3 bases removed from V and 1 base from J, the gap between germline ends came to 15 bases. In nucleotides, the CDR3 is TGTGCCAGCAGCTTGGGGACCCAGGGACGGAACACTGAAGCTTTCTTT. Protein product: CASSLGTQGRNTEAFF.

For the CDR3, the DNA is TGTGCCAGCAGTTTTCCTCGACAGGGTCGGAATCAGCCCCAGCATTTT. Protein: CASSFPRQGRNQPQHF. The V and J genes are TRBV6-2 or TRBV6-3 and TRBJ1-5; 7 nucleotides line up with TRBD1. Germline V gene sequence: CDR1 MNHEY, CDR2 SVGEGT. V was clipped by 4 bases and J by 4 bases; unmatched bases: 10. The CDR3 is 16 residues long.

In this sample, this clonotype turned up a few times. CDR3 coding DNA: TGTGCCAGCAGCCCAGAGGGAGCGTACGAGCAGTACTTC. This codes for CASSPEGAYEQYF. The chain uses TRBV21-1 and TRBJ2-5; the tabulated D call, TRBD1, remains unverified against the DNA. The J call may be mistaken, given a closer DNA end match to TRBJ2-7. TRBV21-1 is a documented pseudogene. The CDR3 sequence is 13 residues long.

The table lists this clonotype with a few counts. The chain has TRBV6-5 and TRBJ2-7; D unresolved. The CDR3 length is 14 residues. Germline-derived CDR1 and CDR2 are MNHEY and SVGAGI. The ends were cut back, 5 bases at V and 0 bases at J, with 11 bases in the middle. CDR3 sequence reads: CASSTPRASYEQYF. In nucleotides, the CDR3 is TGTGCCAGCAGTACTCCCCGGGCCTCCTACGAGCAGTACTTC.

CDR3 sequence (DNA): TGTGCCAGCACCCTACTAGGGAGAAACACCGGGGAGCTGTTTTTT. Protein: CASTLLGRNTGELFF. This chain links TRBV12-3 or TRBV12-4 with TRBJ2-2; the D gene is possibly TRBD2 (5 bases). The V gene lost 7 bases and the J gene lost 2 bases, with 14 bases spanning the gap. This CDR3 region has 15 residues.

This sequence joins TRBV19 and TRBJ1-3; 7 bases agree with TRBD1. Losses at the gene ends were 6 bases for V and 4 bases for J; bases not matched to a gene: 6. The length of the CDR3 is 14 residues. Per the germline V gene, CDR1 is LNHDA and CDR2 is SQIVND (reference sequence). CDR3 sequence: CASRTGTVGNTIYF. DNA for the CDR3: TGTGCCAGTAGGACCGGGACAGTAGGAAACACCATATATTTT. The full variable domain, with the rest looked up from reference TRBV19 and TRBJ1-3, is DGGITQSPKYLFRKEGQNVTLSCEQNLNHDAMYWYRQDPGQGLRLIYYSQIVNDFQKGDIAEGYSVSREKKESFPLTVTSAQKNPTAFYLCASRTGTVGNTIYFGEGSWLTVV.

The V and J genes are TRBV7-3 and TRBJ2-5, with TRBD2 as a possible D gene (6 bases). V was shortened by 2 bases and J by 4 bases, with 11 bases between the two germline ends. CDR1 is SGHTA and CDR2 is FQGTGA in the germline V gene. This CDR3 comprises 14 residues. CDR3 loop: CASSLGGVRETQYF. The CDR3 nucleotides read TGTGCCAGCAGCTTAGGAGGGGTGAGAGAGACCCAGTACTTC.

This clonotype was detected a few times. J is TRBJ2-1 and V is TRBV4-2; 9 nucleotides match TRBD1. There are 16 residues in the CDR3. With V trimmed by 4 bases and J by 5 bases, 9 bases remained unmatched. Germline lookup yields CDR1 LGHNA and CDR2 YNFKEQ. CDR3 sequence: CASSPPNRGLHNEQFF. DNA for the CDR3: TGTGCCAGCAGCCCACCCAACAGGGGGCTTCACAATGAGCAGTTCTTC.

The V call is TRBV28, the J call TRBJ2-6; D remains unclear. V was trimmed by 4 bases and J by 8 bases, leaving 6 bases between them. The CDR3 covers 12 residues. Germline lookup yields CDR1 MDHEN and CDR2 SYDVKM. CDR3 in amino acids: CASSWGSNVLTF. The CDR3 DNA sequence: TGTGCCAGCAGTTGGGGTTCCAACGTCCTGACTTTC.

The chain couples TRBV6-6 to TRBJ1-1, with D uncertain. V was clipped by 10 bases and J by 1 base, with 10 bases between them. The CDR3 is made up of 12 amino acids. Germline CDR1 and CDR2: MNHNY and SVGAGI (reference sequence). CDR3: CAIGRENTEAFF. CDR3 nucleotides: TGTGCCATCGGACGGGAGAACACTGAAGCTTTCTTT.

The rearrangement joins TRBV20-1 to TRBJ2-5, with unresolved D. Germline V gene sequence: CDR1 DFQATT, CDR2 SNEGSKA (reference sequence). V dropped 6 bases and J dropped 3 bases, with 14 bases sitting between them. The CDR3 runs to 13 residues. The CDR3 DNA is TGCAGTGCCCTAGACTGGCTTGAAGAGACCCAGTACTTC. The encoded protein is CSALDWLEETQYF.

This clonotype was detected a few times. The chain carries TRBV2 and TRBJ2-1; the match to TRBD2 covers 11 bases. The tail of the sequence fits TRBJ2-5 better, so the J call may be wrong. Per the germline V gene, CDR1 is SNHLY and CDR2 is FYNNEI. The CDR3 has 14 residues. CDR3 bases: TGTGCCAGCAGCGGGGGACTAGCGGCAGAGACCCAGTACTTC. Its translation: CASSGGLAAETQYF.

J is TRBJ2-5 and V is TRBV5-1; 9 nucleotides line up with TRBD1. V was clipped by 3 bases and J by 4 bases; unmatched bases: 10. The CDR3 totals 16 residues. Looked up from germline, CDR1 is SGHRS and CDR2 is YFSETQ. In nucleotides, the CDR3 is TGCGCCAGCAGCTACCGATCGACAGGGGGTTTAGAGACCCAGTACTTC. This sequence encodes CASSYRSTGGLETQYF.

This clonotype was detected only a few times. One end of the junction varies from germline; a read error may be responsible. This chain connects TRBV29-1 to TRBJ2-3; either TRBD1 or TRBD2 may fit D (5 bases each). The CDR3 runs 18 residues. Germline CDR1 SQVTM, CDR2 ANQGSEA. CDR3 in amino acids: CSIEGRAGAASSTDTQYF. The CDR3 DNA reads TGCAGCATTGAAGGGCGGGCCGGGGCAGCGTCTAGCACAGATACGCAGTATTTT.